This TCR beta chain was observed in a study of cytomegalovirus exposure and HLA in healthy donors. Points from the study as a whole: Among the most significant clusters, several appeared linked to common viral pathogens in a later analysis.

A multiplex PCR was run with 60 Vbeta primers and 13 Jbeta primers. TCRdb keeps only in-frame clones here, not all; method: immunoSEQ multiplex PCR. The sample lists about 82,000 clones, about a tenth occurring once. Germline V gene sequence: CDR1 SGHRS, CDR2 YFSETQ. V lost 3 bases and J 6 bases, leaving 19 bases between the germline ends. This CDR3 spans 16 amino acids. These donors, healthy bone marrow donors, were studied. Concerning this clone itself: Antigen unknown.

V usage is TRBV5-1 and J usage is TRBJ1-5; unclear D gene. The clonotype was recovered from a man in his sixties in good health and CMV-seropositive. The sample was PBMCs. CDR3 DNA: TGCGCCAGCAGCTCCTTGGCACTTCCGAGAGGTCAGCCCCAGCATTTT. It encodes CASSSLALPRGQPQHF.